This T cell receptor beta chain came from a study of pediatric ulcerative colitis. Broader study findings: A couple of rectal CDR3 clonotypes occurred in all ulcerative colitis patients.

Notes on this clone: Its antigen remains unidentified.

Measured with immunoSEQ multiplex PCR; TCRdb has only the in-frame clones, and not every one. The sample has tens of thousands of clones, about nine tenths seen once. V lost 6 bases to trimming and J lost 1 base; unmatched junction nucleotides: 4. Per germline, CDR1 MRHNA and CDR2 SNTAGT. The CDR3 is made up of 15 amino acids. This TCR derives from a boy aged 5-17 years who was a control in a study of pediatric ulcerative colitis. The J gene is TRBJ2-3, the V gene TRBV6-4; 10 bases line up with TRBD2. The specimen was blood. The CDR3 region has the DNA TGTGCCAGCAGGGCAACTAGCGGGGGCACAGATACGCAGTATTTT. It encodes CASRATSGGTDTQYF.